This T cell receptor (beta chain) was captured by sequencing in a study of Ad26.COV2.S vaccination and SARS-CoV-2 variants. About the research overall: Once, or twice with 56 days between doses, Ad26.COV2.S was given intramuscularly.

The method was immunoSEQ multiplex PCR; TCRdb's version includes in-frame clones alone and lacks a portion of them. The sample lists 350,000 to 400,000 clones, less than 90% occurring once. General study results and limits: Researchers reported similar non-spike TCR breadth in vaccine and placebo recipients. There was reportedly substantial breadth in spike-specific CD8+ and CD4+ T cell responses after vaccination.

Treatment described: some 20 received Ad26.COV2.S at low or high dose, single or two shots; 5 received placebo; per-sample allocation not given. Collection of the samples took place on day 63 after the first injection of vaccine or placebo. A word on this clone: Its specificity is unknown.

The sequence derives from a person aged 18-60 years who received the Ad26.COV2.S COVID-19 vaccine or a placebo. Sample: peripheral blood, taken in a trial of Ad26.COV2.S vaccine versus placebo.

Here the CDR3 reads CASSPVILQTGGLNTEAFF. The DNA of the CDR3 is TGTGCCAGCTCACCAGTCATCCTTCAAACGGGGGGCTTGAACACTGAAGCTTTCTTT. The chain couples TRBV18 to TRBJ1-1; possibly TRBD1 for D (6 bases). Between the trimmed V and J ends, which lost 2 bases and 0 bases, there was a span of 22 bases. The CDR3 consists of 19 residues. Germline CDR1 and CDR2: KGHSH and LQKENI.